This T cell receptor beta chain was recovered during a study of T cell responses to AZD1222 COVID-19 vaccine. This clone was observed a single time. The CDR3 consists of 17 residues. The trim removed 4 bases at V and 0 bases at J, leaving 10 bases unmatched. Germline V CDR1 and CDR2: SGHRS, YFSETQ. The table came from immunoSEQ multiplex PCR; TCRdb's copy has only in-frame clones and leaves some out. The table lists about 140,000 clones, almost 95% of them singletons, with 9.3% in the top ten. The source of this sequence is an adult who received the AZD1222 COVID-19 vaccine. Specimen: peripheral blood, collected 28 days after the second AZD1222 dose. This chain connects TRBV5-1 to TRBJ1-3; 7 nucleotides agree with TRBD1. The CDR3 sequence: CASSLSGGDLSGNTIYF. The DNA of the CDR3 is TGCGCCAGCAGCCTGTCAGGGGGAGATCTCTCTGGAAACACCATATATTTT.